What follows are 5 T cell receptor beta chains derived from one specimen sequenced in a study of identifying expanded T cells in peripheral blood. TCRdb's copy holds only in-frame clones and misses some; the assay was immunoSEQ multiplex PCR. The sample records about 100,000 clones, roughly 87% being singletons. Source material: blood. The receptors were sampled from a person aged 18-69 years in good health.

The rearrangement links TRBV13 to TRBJ2-7; 7 bases fit TRBD2. Germline V gives CDR1 PRHDT, CDR2 FYEKMQ (reference sequence). There are 13 residues in the CDR3. Trimming removed 5 bases from V and 3 bases from J; junction bases left unmatched: 4. CDR3 in amino acids: CASSHLAGYEQYF. CDR3 nucleotide sequence: TGTGCCAGCAGCCACTTAGCGGGCTACGAGCAGTACTTC.

V and J are TRBV18 and TRBJ2-3, with a weak D call TRBD1 (6 bases). The germline V gene encodes CDR1 KGHSH and CDR2 LQKENI. V was shortened by 5 bases and J by 3 bases, with 9 bases between the two germline ends. This CDR3 contains 13 residues. In DNA form, the CDR3 reads TGTGCCAGCTCATCCCAGGGGACAGATACGCAGTATTTT. Amino acids: CASSSQGTDTQYF. Looking up the rest from reference TRBV18 and TRBJ2-3 gives the full variable domain: NAGVMQNPRHLVRRRGQEARLRCSPMKGHSHVYWYRQLPEEGLKFMVYLQKENIIDESGMPKERFSAEFPKEGPSILRIQQVVRGDSAAYFCASSSQGTDTQYFGPGTRLTVL.

The rearrangement links TRBV6-5 to TRBJ2-3; D is unclear. Trimming left V 0 bases short and J 6 bases short, with 7 bases between. Germline assignment: CDR1 MNHEY and CDR2 SVGAGI. The CDR3 consists of 13 residues. The CDR3: CASSYSKKDTQYF. The CDR3 bases are TGTGCCAGCAGTTACTCGAAGAAGGATACGCAGTATTTT.

V gene TRBV11-3 combines with J gene TRBJ2-5, with D perhaps being TRBD1 or TRBD2 (5 bases each). CDR1 is SGHNT and CDR2 is YENEEA in the germline V gene. The CDR3 spans 15 residues. The V end was cut by 5 bases, the J end by 5 bases, with 18 bases between. For the CDR3, the DNA is TGTGCCAGCAGCCCTGGGACGGCAAGGAGGGAGACCCAGTACTTC. Translating gives CASSPGTARRETQYF.

This clone has a single count. This rearrangement joins TRBV7-8 to TRBJ2-1; the D is unclear. The CDR3 is 12 amino acids. The germline V and J ends were trimmed by 1 base and 10 bases, with 8 bases remaining between them. The V gene's germline CDR1 is SGHVS and CDR2 FQNEAQ. The CDR3 DNA reads TGTGCCAGCAGCTTAGGGGATTCGGAGCAGTTCTTC. Amino acids: CASSLGDSEQFF.